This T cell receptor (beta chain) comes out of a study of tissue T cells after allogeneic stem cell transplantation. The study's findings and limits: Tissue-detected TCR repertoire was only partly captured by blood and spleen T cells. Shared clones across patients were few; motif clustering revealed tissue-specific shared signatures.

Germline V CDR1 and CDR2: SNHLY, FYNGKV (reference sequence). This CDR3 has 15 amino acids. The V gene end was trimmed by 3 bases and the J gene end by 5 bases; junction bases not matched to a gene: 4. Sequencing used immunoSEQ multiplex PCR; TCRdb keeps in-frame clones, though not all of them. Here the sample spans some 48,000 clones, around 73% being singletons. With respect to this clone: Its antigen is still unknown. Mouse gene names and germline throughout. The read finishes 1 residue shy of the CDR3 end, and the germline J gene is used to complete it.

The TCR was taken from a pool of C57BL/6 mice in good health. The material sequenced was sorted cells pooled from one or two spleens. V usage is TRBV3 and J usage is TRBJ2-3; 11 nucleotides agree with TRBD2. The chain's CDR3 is CASSFRDWGRETLYF. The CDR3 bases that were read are TGTGCCAGCAGCTTCCGGGACTGGGGGAGAGAAACGCTGTAT. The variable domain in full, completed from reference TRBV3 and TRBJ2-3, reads GPKVLQIPSHQIIDMGQMVTLNCDPVSNHLYFYWYKQILGQQMEFLVNFYNGKVMEKSKLFKDQFSVERPDGSYFTLKIQPTALEDSAVYFCASSFRDWGRETLYFGSGTRLTVL.